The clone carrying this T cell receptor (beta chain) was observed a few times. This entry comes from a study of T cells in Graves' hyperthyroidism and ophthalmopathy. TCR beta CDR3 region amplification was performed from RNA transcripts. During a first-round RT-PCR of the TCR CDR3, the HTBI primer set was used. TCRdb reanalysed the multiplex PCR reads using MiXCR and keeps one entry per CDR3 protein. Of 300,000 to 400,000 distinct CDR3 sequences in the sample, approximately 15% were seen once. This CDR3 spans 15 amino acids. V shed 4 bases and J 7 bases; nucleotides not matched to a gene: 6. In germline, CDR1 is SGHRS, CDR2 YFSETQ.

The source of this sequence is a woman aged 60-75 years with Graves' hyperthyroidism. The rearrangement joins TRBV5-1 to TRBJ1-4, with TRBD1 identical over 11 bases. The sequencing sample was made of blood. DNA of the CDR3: TGCGCCAGCAGCACCGGACAGGGGGCTTTTGAAAAACTGTTTTTT. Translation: CASSTGQGAFEKLFF.